The text below deals with one TCR beta chain. What it recognizes is unknown. This sample was taken from a study of T cell responses to AZD1222 COVID-19 vaccine. The study's findings and limits: Two AZD1222 administrations were followed by greater Spike-specific TCR breadth and depth. Targets within unmutated variant regions were reportedly found for nearly half of spike-specific TCRs. Donors skewed white British and female; clonal diversity was possibly underestimated.

V gave up 2 bases and J gave up 1 base, with 3 bases separating them. The CDR3 has 13 amino acids. Germline V gene sequence: CDR1 SGHDN, CDR2 FVKESK. Profiling relied on immunoSEQ multiplex PCR, and the TCRdb table lists in-frame clones only, not all of them. The profile shows over 65,000 clones, roughly 94% of them singletons. The source of this sequence is an adult in good health. The chain recombines TRBV14 with TRBJ1-5; D uncertain. This sample comprised peripheral blood, obtained on day 0 of MenACWY control vaccination. The CDR3 here is CASSQTSNQPQHF. The CDR3 DNA reads as TGTGCCAGCAGCCAAACGAGCAATCAGCCCCAGCATTTT.